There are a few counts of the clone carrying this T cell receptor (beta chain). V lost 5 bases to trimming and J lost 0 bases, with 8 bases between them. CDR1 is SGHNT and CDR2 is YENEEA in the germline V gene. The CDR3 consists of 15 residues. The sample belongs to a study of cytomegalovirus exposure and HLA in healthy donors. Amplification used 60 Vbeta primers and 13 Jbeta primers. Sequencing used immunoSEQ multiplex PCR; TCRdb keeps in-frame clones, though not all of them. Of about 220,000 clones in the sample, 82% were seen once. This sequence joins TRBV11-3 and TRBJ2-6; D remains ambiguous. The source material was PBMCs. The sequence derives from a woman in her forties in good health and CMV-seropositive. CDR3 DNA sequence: TGTGCCAGCAGCCCTCGGAGCTCTGGGGCCAACGTCCTGACTTTC. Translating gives CASSPRSSGANVLTF. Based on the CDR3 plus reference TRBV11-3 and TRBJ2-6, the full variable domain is EAGVVQSPRYKIIEKKQPVAFWCNPISGHNTLYWYLQNLGQGPELLIRYENEEAVDDSQLPKDRFSAERLKGVDSTLKIQPAELGDSAVYLCASSPRSSGANVLTFGAGSRLTVL.